This T cell receptor beta chain was identified in a study of early T cells in non-severe SARS-CoV-2 infection. As for the study in general: Unsorted whole blood bulk RNA was sequenced, with unpaired chains.

In its sample, this clonotype was seen many times. There are 14 residues in the CDR3. In germline, CDR1 is SGHAT, CDR2 FQNNGV. V dropped 7 bases and J dropped 1 base, with 13 bases sitting between them. TCRdb used MiXCR to reprocess the 5' RACE reads, holding one entry per CDR3 protein. The table includes just over 70,000 distinct CDR3 sequences, around 13% detected once. V is TRBV11-2 and J is TRBJ2-5; D is ambiguous. Sequencing was carried out using whole blood. This TCR was sampled from an adult who was a healthcare worker with PCR-confirmed SARS-CoV-2 infection or an uninfected control (not recorded which). The CDR3 nucleotides are TGTGCCAGCAACTTGCTGGGCTTCCAAGAGACCCAGTACTTC. This codes for CASNLLGFQETQYF.